This TCR beta chain was retrieved from a study of blood T cell repertoires in COVID-19. In the study overall: COVID-19 samples collected from the United States, Italy and Spain covered acute and convalescent phases. PBMCs, B-cell-depleted T cells, or T cells were the source of the cDNA or gDNA that made up the material.

V was cut by 1 base and J by 5 bases, with 14 bases left in between. Per the germline V gene, CDR1 is SGHTA and CDR2 is FQGNSA. CDR3 length: 16 residues. As originally analysed: The assay estimated nucleated cells by amplifying reference gene primers. Clones were sequenced by immunoSEQ multiplex PCR, and TCRdb holds only the in-frame ones, with some missing. V and J calls and clone size are those listed in that table; D and trimming were worked out from the DNA. Of over 200,000 clones listed, 84% are singletons. Sequences were obtained from peripheral blood. This chain links TRBV7-2 with TRBJ2-2; perhaps TRBD1 as D (6 bases). This receptor was identified in a man aged 35-49 years who had recovered from COVID-19. The CDR3 here is CASSLDLEGGTGELFF. The CDR3, as DNA: TGTGCCAGCAGCTTAGATCTGGAAGGGGGAACCGGGGAGCTGTTTTTT.